This paragraph covers one TCR beta chain sequence. The data were taken from a study of technical replicates of blood from a few donors. Clones were read by immunoSEQ multiplex PCR, and TCRdb kept only the in-frame ones, dropping some. This repertoire shows around 92,000 clones, 95% found once; its top ten account for 0.2% to 0.25%. The CDR3 runs 16 residues. Germline V gene lookup returns CDR1 LGHNT and CDR2 FRNRAP. V was shortened by 0 bases and J by 2 bases, with 12 bases between the two germline ends. Sequences were obtained from T cells isolated from PBMCs. The rearrangement links TRBV12-5 to TRBJ2-3; TRBD1 might be the D (6 bases). The sequence was collected from a human donor in good health. Written as DNA, the CDR3 is TGTGCTAGTGGTTTGGTCTCAGGGACACACACAGATACGCAGTATTTT. Protein product: CASGLVSGTHTDTQYF.